This section outlines one T cell receptor beta chain sequence together with its context. Measured with immunoSEQ multiplex PCR; TCRdb has only the in-frame clones, and not every one. Of 55,000 to 80,000 clones listed, under 85% are singletons. Deletions cut 4 bases from V and 5 bases from J, with 12 bases between. Germline values: CDR1 SNHLY, CDR2 FYNNEI. The CDR3 contains 13 residues. The data stem from a study of blood T cell repertoires in COVID-19. This chain links TRBV2 with TRBJ2-7, with unresolved D. The TCR sequence derives from an elderly woman with active or convalescent COVID-19. Sequenced: peripheral blood. The CDR3 DNA follows: TGTGCCAGCAGTGTGGGTCAGGCTCACGAGCAGTACTTC. The encoded protein is CASSVGQAHEQYF. Full variable domain (remainder filled in from reference TRBV2 and TRBJ2-7): EPEVTQTPSHQVTQMGQEVILRCVPISNHLYFYWYRQILGQKVEFLVSFYNNEISEKSEIFDDQFSVERPDGSNFTLKIRSTKLEDSAMYFCASSVGQAHEQYFGPGTRLTVT.